The 7 T cell receptor beta chains below all came from one sample that was sequenced in a study of T-cell memory formation after mild COVID-19. TCRdb used MiXCR to reprocess the 5' RACE reads, holding one entry per CDR3 protein. The sample lists some 410,000 distinct CDR3 sequences, about 25% occurring once. Specimen: PBMCs or a T cell subset sorted from them (not recorded which). These receptors were taken from an adult woman who had mild COVID-19 (a few samples of this study predate the infection). Cell type and time point are not known.

This rearrangement joins TRBV6-5 to TRBJ2-3; the D gene is possibly TRBD2 (6 bases). CDR3 length: 15 residues. Trimming took 3 bases from V and 3 from J, leaving 13 bases between them. Germline assignment: CDR1 MNHEY and CDR2 SVGAGI. CDR3 residues: CASSYNRRATDTQYF. The CDR3 region has the DNA TGTGCCAGCAGTTATAATAGGAGGGCGACAGATACGCAGTATTTT.

This clonotype showed up many times. V is TRBV5-1 and J is TRBJ2-7, with a weak D call TRBD2 (6 bases). Germline V lookup: CDR1 SGHRS, CDR2 YFSETQ. CDR3 length equals 15 residues. V was trimmed by 4 bases and J by 2 bases, leaving 16 bases between them. The CDR3 sequence: CASSPEVAATYEQYF. In DNA, the CDR3 is TGCGCCAGCAGCCCCGAGGTAGCGGCTACCTACGAGCAGTACTTC.

In this sample, this clonotype turned up a few times. The V call is TRBV9, the J call TRBJ1-1; no clear D. Germline V gives CDR1 SGDLS, CDR2 YYNGEE. The V end was cut by 3 bases, the J end by 5 bases, with 14 bases between. The CDR3 spans 14 residues. DNA of the CDR3: TGTGCCAGCAGCGCCCGAGAGGGTGGGACTGAAGCTTTCTTT. Translation gives CASSAREGGTEAFF.

V gene TRBV4-3 combines with J gene TRBJ2-1; the match to TRBD2 covers 10 bases. After removal of 1 base from V and 9 bases from J, the junction contained 15 bases not matched to a gene. Per the germline V gene, CDR1 is LGHNA and CDR2 is YSLEER. The CDR3 contains 18 residues. CDR3 in DNA: TGCGCCAGCAGCCAAGCCGCTTCTACTAGCGGGATCGTAGGTGAGCAGTTCTTC. As protein: CASSQAASTSGIVGEQFF.

This sequence joins TRBV12-3 or TRBV12-4 and TRBJ1-2; D is possibly TRBD1 (5 bases). The CDR3 extends over 13 amino acids. Trimming removed 0 bases from V and 4 bases from J, with 6 bases in between. The CDR3 nucleotides are TGTGCCAGCAGTTTAGCGACAGCCTATGGCTACACCTTC. It translates to CASSLATAYGYTF.

The gene calls are TRBV27 and TRBJ1-2; tentative D call: TRBD1 (5 bases). The germline CDR1 and CDR2 sequences are MNHEY and SMNVEV (reference sequence). Trimming took off 3 bases at V and 6 bases at J, with 11 bases between the two ends. CDR3 length: 13 amino acids. The CDR3 region has the DNA TGTGCCAGCAGTTTCGGGGGTTCAAATGGCTACACCTTC. Protein: CASSFGGSNGYTF.

This clonotype occurred a few times. This CDR3 reads CASSSGFYNEQFF. DNA for the CDR3: TGTGCCAGCAGTTCTGGATTCTACAATGAGCAGTTCTTC. The J gene is TRBJ2-1, the V gene TRBV27; D gene uncertain. CDR1 is MNHEY and CDR2 is SMNVEV in the germline V gene (reference sequence). The V end lost 4 bases, the J end lost 3 bases, and 7 bases lay between the germline ends. The CDR3 totals 13 residues.